The sample holds one count of the clone carrying this T cell receptor beta chain. Its specificity is unknown. These data come from a study of shared clonotypes between healthy human individuals. Several immunoSEQ plates held equal portions of the genomic DNA taken from each subset. Sequencing used immunoSEQ multiplex PCR; TCRdb keeps in-frame clones, though not all of them. The repertoire includes about 1 million clones, 60% to 80% of them detected once, and around 1.4% sits in the top ten. The germline V gene has CDR1 MNHEY and CDR2 SMNVEV (reference sequence). This CDR3 has 17 amino acids. J was trimmed by 3 bases and V by 3 bases; bases with no gene match: 12. Study conclusions and caveats: Among the subsets, naive ones generally showed larger estimated richness than memory ones. The study found about 5.1% of naive CD4 clonotypes shared across a few donors.

The chain couples TRBV27 to TRBJ1-1; 8 bases agree with TRBD1. This TCR derives from a man aged 18 to 29 in good health. Material for sequencing was memory CD4+ T cells sorted from blood. Indicated subset: CD45RA-negative fraction. The CDR3 protein is CASSLGGGRGRHTEAFF. CDR3 nucleotide sequence: TGTGCCAGCAGTTTGGGGGGGGGCAGGGGGCGTCACACTGAAGCTTTCTTT.